This T cell receptor beta chain came from a study of blood T cells in healthy people across ages. Study-wide results and caveats: Older age went with lower TCR beta diversity per million T cells, in a roughly linear way.

In its sample, this clonotype was seen a few times. The target antigen is unknown. The CDR3 loop spans 11 amino acids. Germline-derived CDR1 and CDR2 are DFQATT and SNEGSKA (reference sequence). Trimming pared 8 bases from V and 7 bases from J, leaving 15 bases between. Together with a sample-barcoded 5' primer, a J-beta primer mix was included in a second PCR lasting about 6 to 11 cycles. TCRdb reprocessed the 5' RACE reads via MiXCR and lists one record per CDR3 protein. The table shows roughly 1.7 million distinct CDR3 sequences, with approximately 32% occurring only once. This TCR was sampled from a woman aged 25 to 45 in good health. The chain carries TRBV20-1 and TRBJ2-7; D tentatively reads TRBD1 or TRBD2 (6 bases each). Sequencing was done on a sample of blood. The CDR3 loop reads CSLPGAGEQYF. CDR3 in DNA: TGCAGTCTCCCAGGGGCGGGGGAGCAGTACTTC.